This T cell receptor beta chain was profiled in a study of blood T cell repertoires in COVID-19. The CDR3 totals 13 residues. The V segment lost 11 bases and the J segment 7 bases; nucleotides outside the gene matches: 10. The germline CDR1 and CDR2 sequences are SNHLY and FYNNEI. Method: immunoSEQ multiplex PCR; TCRdb's copy keeps in-frame clones and lacks some. The data hold about 82,000 clones, with around four fifths observed a single time. The source material was peripheral blood. The receptor was derived from a woman in her fifties or sixties with acute or convalescent COVID-19. The V gene is TRBV2, the J gene TRBJ1-4, with 7 nucleotides matching TRBD1. CDR3 amino acids: CAGNRGRGEKLFF. The CDR3 nucleotides read TGTGCCGGGAACAGGGGCCGTGGTGAAAAACTGTTTTTT.